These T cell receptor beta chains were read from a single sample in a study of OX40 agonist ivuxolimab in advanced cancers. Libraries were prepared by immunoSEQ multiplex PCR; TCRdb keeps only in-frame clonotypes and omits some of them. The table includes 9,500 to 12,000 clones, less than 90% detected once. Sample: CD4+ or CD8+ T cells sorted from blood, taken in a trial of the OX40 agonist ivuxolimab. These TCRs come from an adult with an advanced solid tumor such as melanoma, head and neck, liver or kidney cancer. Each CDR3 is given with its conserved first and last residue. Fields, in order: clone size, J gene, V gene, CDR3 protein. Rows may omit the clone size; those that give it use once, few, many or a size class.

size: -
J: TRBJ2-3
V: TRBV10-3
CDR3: CAISGGTGGTDTQYF

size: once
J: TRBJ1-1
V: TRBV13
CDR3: CASSTDRVSEAFF

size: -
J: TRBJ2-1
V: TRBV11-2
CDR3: CASSFFDWTGVNEQFF

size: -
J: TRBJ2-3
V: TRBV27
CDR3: CASIGANTDTQYF

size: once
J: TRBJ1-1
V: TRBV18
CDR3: CASSPRTVNTEAFF

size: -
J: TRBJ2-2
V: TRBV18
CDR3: CASSLYRDDTGELFF

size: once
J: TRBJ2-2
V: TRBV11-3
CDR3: CASSPLAGHTGELFF

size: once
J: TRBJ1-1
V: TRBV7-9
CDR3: CASTRPVDTEAFF

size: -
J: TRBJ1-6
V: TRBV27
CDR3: CASRSRSGQGGRGNSPLHF

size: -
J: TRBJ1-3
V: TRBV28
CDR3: CASKLSPGNGNTIYF

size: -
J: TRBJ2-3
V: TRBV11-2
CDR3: CASSPGQGADTQYF

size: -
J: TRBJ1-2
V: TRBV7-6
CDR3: CASSPTTRGDGYTF

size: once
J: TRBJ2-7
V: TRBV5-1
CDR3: CATWAKGNYEQYF

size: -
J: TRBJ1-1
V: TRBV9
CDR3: CASSEGTHRAFF

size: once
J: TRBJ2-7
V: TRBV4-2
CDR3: CASSQDPGATYEQYF

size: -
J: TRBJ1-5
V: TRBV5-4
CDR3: CASSFRDRPNQPQHF

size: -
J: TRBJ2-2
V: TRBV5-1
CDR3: CASSPGQPNTGELFF

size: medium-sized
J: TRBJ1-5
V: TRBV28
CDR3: CASSFYSILLAGNQPQHF

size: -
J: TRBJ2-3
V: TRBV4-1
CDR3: CASSEAGLAGGTDTQYF

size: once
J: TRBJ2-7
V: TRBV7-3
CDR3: CASSLGEGSYEQYF

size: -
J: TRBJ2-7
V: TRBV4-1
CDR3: CASSPSGQAYEQYF

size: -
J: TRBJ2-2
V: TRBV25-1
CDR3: CASSDINTGELFF

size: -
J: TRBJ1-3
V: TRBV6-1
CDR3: CASSEVGGTGNTIYF

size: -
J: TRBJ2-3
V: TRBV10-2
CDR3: CASSESRTDTQYF

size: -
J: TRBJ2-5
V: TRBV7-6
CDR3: CASSPRPQETQYF

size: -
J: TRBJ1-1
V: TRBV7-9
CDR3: CASSPNTGNEAFF

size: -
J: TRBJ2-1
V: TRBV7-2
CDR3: CASSSMDRVEPYNEQFF

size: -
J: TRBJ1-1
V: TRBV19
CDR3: CASSIVGMLNTEAFF

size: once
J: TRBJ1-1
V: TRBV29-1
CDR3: CSERQGRAEAFF

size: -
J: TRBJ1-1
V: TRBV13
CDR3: CASHQPPNTEAFF

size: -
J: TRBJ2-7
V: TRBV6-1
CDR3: CASSEAWWGGYEQYF